These T cell receptor beta chains were read from a single sample in a study of response to subunit inactivated influenza vaccine. TCRdb redid the calling of the RT-PCR reads with MiXCR, one entry per CDR3 protein. Of about 650,000 distinct CDR3 sequences listed, 13% to 15% are singletons. Source: PBMCs from blood, taken around 14 days before vaccination. The receptors come from a man aged 45 to 65 who received an inactivated influenza vaccine. The CDR3 runs from the conserved cysteine through the conserved F or W. D genes are given only for firm matches.

TRBD1 | TRBV20-1 | CSARGQLDYGYTF
TRBD2 | TRBV27 | CASRGVGGAPYNEQFF
- | TRBV5-1 | CASSLVSAENIQYF
TRBD1 | TRBV11-2 | CASSLRGAGGYPSSYEQYF
- | TRBV7-2 | CASSVASGTGNTF
- | TRBV29-1 | CSVATTQRTSTDTQYF
- | TRBV12-3/TRBV12-4 | CASSAEISGIGEQYF
- | TRBV20-1 | CSELGDAPDTQYF
TRBD1 | TRBV7-2 | CASSYTGTALGYGYTF
- | TRBV20-1 | CSARDSSSKNIQYF
- | TRBV5-1 | CASSLAPDPAKNIQYF
- | TRBV20-1 | CSRWGKYGYTF
TRBD2 | TRBV28 | CATSILAGSDNEQYF
- | TRBV6-1 | CASSEARLGSYEQYF
- | TRBV20-1 | CSARDSFDPNHLNEQFF
TRBD1 | TRBV18 | CASSLRQGVYNEQFF
- | TRBV5-1 | CASSSRDRGGELFF
- | TRBV28 | CASSLVYSNQPQHF
- | TRBV29-1 | CSVEESRDLSYEQYF
- | TRBV20-1 | CSARGGGSVYEQYF
- | TRBV29-1 | CSVVGLMNTEAFF
- | TRBV6-1 | CASSETRREAFF
TRBD1 | TRBV20-1 | CSARSRTGGNYEQYF
TRBD1 | TRBV29-1 | CSVYLVGAGGDEKLFF
- | TRBV20-1 | CSARDGRMGREGYTF
TRBD2 | TRBV3-1 | CASSQLGLAGVF
- | TRBV20-1 | CSARAWSSYEQYF
- | TRBV12-3/TRBV12-4 | CASSSVRGYEQYF
- | TRBV30 | CAWRADGSSTDTQYF
- | TRBV5-1 | CASSSSGYIQETQYF
- | TRBV5-1 | CASSLWAGDTGELFF
- | TRBV28 | CASSMGVQGYYGYTF
- | TRBV12-3/TRBV12-4 | CASSLAPRSYEQYF
- | TRBV20-1 | CSALDSTDPSTDTQYF
- | TRBV5-1 | CASSLLGGVYWDTEAFF
- | TRBV4-1 | CASSQDPGRGNTGELFF
- | TRBV28 | CASRPYGNQPQHF
- | TRBV18 | CASSRAELTDTQYF
TRBD1 | TRBV12-3/TRBV12-4 | CASGTGGRTEAFF
- | TRBV9 | CASSARPPEQFF
- | TRBV7-3 | CASSLLGGGEETQYF